The sequence of this T cell receptor beta chain was determined in a study of response to subunit inactivated influenza vaccine. Whole-study findings and limits: Only a handful of new T cells, the authors suggested, are recruited with each seasonal influenza vaccination.

One entry per CDR3 protein, called by TCRdb with MiXCR from the RT-PCR reads. The sample has around 530,000 distinct CDR3 sequences, 16% seen once. Points on this clonotype: Antigen: not known.

There are 16 residues in the CDR3. Germline V gene lookup returns CDR1 MNHEY and CDR2 SVGAGI. The V end lost 5 bases, the J end lost 1 base, and 14 bases lay between the germline ends. The source is a man between 50 and 75 years old who received an inactivated influenza vaccine. The J gene is TRBJ2-2, the V gene TRBV6-5; D may be TRBD1 (6 bases). The material sequenced was CD4+ T cells sorted from PBMCs, taken around 2 years after vaccination. CDR3 region: CASSNPTGLNTGELFF. The DNA for the CDR3 is TGTGCCAGCAGTAACCCGACAGGACTGAACACCGGGGAGCTGTTTTTT.